A selection of T cell receptor beta chains follows, all from one sample in a study of T cells after yellow fever vaccination. Each CDR3 protein gets one entry after TCRdb re-called the 5' RACE reads with MiXCR. The table includes 200,000 to 250,000 distinct CDR3 sequences, under 3.5% detected once. The sample consisted of CD4+ T cells sorted from PBMCs, taken 10 days after the yellow fever booster vaccination. These receptors came from a man aged 18 to 30 who received the YFV17D yellow fever vaccine. Both conserved end residues are part of each CDR3. A D gene is named only where the DNA matches it firmly. Not every row has a clone size; where given, it reads once, few, many or a size class.

>TRBV6-1|TRBJ2-3|-|TRBD1
TGTGCTCACATTGGACAGGCCAAGGATACGCAGTATTTT
CAHIGQAKDTQYF
>TRBV7-3|TRBJ2-6|many|-
TGTGCCAGCAGTTCAGGCGGGGCCAACGTCCTGACTTTC
CASSSGGANVLTF
>TRBV10-3|TRBJ1-5|few|-
TGTGCCATCAGTGCCTCTAGAGGGGGGCATAGCAATCAGCCCCAGCATTTT
CAISASRGGHSNQPQHF
>TRBV7-2|TRBJ2-1|many|-
TGTGCCAGCAGCTTAATGGGGGGGCCATATGAGCAGTTCTTC
CASSLMGGPYEQFF
>TRBV5-6|TRBJ2-1|few|TRBD2
TGTGCCAGCAGCCGAAGCGGGGGTGTTCTCAGGGAGCAGTTCTTC
CASSRSGGVLREQFF
>TRBV5-1|TRBJ2-3|many|TRBD1
TGCGCCAGCAGCTTGGCCGACAGGGGAGGAGATACGCAGTATTTT
CASSLADRGGDTQYF
>TRBV5-5|TRBJ2-5|few|TRBD2
TGTGCCAGCAGGGTCTGGGGACGGGGGGAAGAGACCCAGTACTTC
CASRVWGRGEETQYF
>TRBV5-1|TRBJ1-6|-|TRBD1
TGCGCCAGCAGCCTAGGGGGCGATAATTCACCCCTCCACTTT
CASSLGGDNSPLHF
>TRBV20-1|TRBJ1-1|many|-
TGCAGTGCTAGAGATTGGACGAAGAACACTGAAGCTTTCTTT
CSARDWTKNTEAFF
>TRBV2|TRBJ2-5|few|TRBD1
TGTGCCAGCAGTGAATGGGACAGCGCAATCCAAGAGACCCAGTACTTC
CASSEWDSAIQETQYF
>TRBV20-1|TRBJ1-2|few|-
TGCAGTGCTAGTCCCGCCTATGGCTACACCTTC
CSASPAYGYTF
>TRBV28|TRBJ1-5|-|-
TGTGCCAGCAGTCCCGGGGCCTTGTGGAGCAATCAGCCCCAGCATTTT
CASSPGALWSNQPQHF
>TRBV3-1|TRBJ2-2|-|-
TGTGCCAGCAGACTTGGTCCGAACACCGGGGAGCTGTTTTTT
CASRLGPNTGELFF
>TRBV12-3/TRBV12-4|TRBJ1-1|many|-
TGTGCCAGCAGTTCGGGACTGCACACTGAAGCTTTCTTT
CASSSGLHTEAFF
>TRBV7-2|TRBJ1-5|few|-
TGTGCCAGCAGCAAAGAGAGCAGGGAGAATCAGCCCCAGCATTTT
CASSKESRENQPQHF
>TRBV29-1|TRBJ2-2|many|TRBD1
TGCAGCGTTGGTAGGGGGCAGGACGGGGAGCTGTTTTTT
CSVGRGQDGELFF
>TRBV10-3|TRBJ2-1|many|TRBD1
TGTGCCATCAGTGGTGGACAGGGTTGGAATGAGCAGTTCTTC
CAISGGQGWNEQFF
>TRBV2|TRBJ2-3|many|-
TGTGCCAGCACAGACAGGAGGTTTTCAGATACGCAGTATTTT
CASTDRRFSDTQYF
>TRBV5-1|TRBJ2-4|many|-
TGCGCCAGCAGCTTGGCGGGAGCTCCTCCTGAAAACATTCAGTACTTC
CASSLAGAPPENIQYF
>TRBV2|TRBJ2-5|few|-
TGTGCCAGTACCGTCGGAGAGACCCAGTACTTC
CASTVGETQYF
>TRBV7-2|TRBJ2-2|many|TRBD2
TGTGCCAGCAGCCGAGTCCTAGCGGGGAACACCGGGGAGCTGTTTTTT
CASSRVLAGNTGELFF
>TRBV6-5|TRBJ1-2|many|-
TGTGCCAGCAGTTACACGGGGGCCTATGGCTACACCTTC
CASSYTGAYGYTF
>TRBV2|TRBJ1-5|few|-
TGTGCCAGCAGTGCCGACACGAGCAATCAGCCCCAGCATTTT
CASSADTSNQPQHF
>TRBV25-1|TRBJ1-3|few|-
TGTGCCAGCAGTGTCGGGGACCTCTCTGGAAACACCATATATTTT
CASSVGDLSGNTIYF
>TRBV20-1|TRBJ1-4|-|-
TGCAGTGCAGCACTGGGAAATGTAAAACTGTTTTTT
CSAALGNVKLFF
>TRBV20-1|TRBJ2-5|-|-
TGCAGTGCTAGCGACGCCCCAGGGGGGCAAGAGACCCAGTACTTC
CSASDAPGGQETQYF
>TRBV3-1|TRBJ2-2|few|-
TGTGCCAGCAGCCAAGGATCGGACGGGGAGCTGTTTTTT
CASSQGSDGELFF
>TRBV7-9|TRBJ2-2|few|-
TGTGCCAGCAGCTTATTTGGTCCCGGGGAGCTGTTTTTT
CASSLFGPGELFF
>TRBV5-1|TRBJ2-6|-|-
TGCGCCAGCAGCGCCAGGTCGTCTGGGGCCAACGTCCTGACTTTC
CASSARSSGANVLTF
>TRBV7-8|TRBJ2-1|-|-
TGTGCCAGCAGCGGCCCGGGCTACAATGAGCAGTTCTTC
CASSGPGYNEQFF
>TRBV5-1|TRBJ1-6|-|-
TGCGCCAGCAGCTCGAGACCCGATAATTCACCCCTCCACTTT
CASSSRPDNSPLHF
>TRBV7-3|TRBJ2-1|many|TRBD2
TGTGCCAGCAGACCAAGCGGGGGGAAAAACAATGAGCAGTTCTTC
CASRPSGGKNNEQFF
>TRBV20-1|TRBJ1-6|-|-
TGCAGTGCTAGAGGGAGGGGGGCGTTTAATTCACCCCTCCACTTT
CSARGRGAFNSPLHF
>TRBV18|TRBJ1-1|many|-
TGTGCCAGCTCACCACGCGGGAGGCCGGACACTGAAGCTTTCTTT
CASSPRGRPDTEAFF
>TRBV6-6|TRBJ1-2|many|-
TGTGCCAGCACCCGAACAGGAGTTAACTATGGCTACACCTTC
CASTRTGVNYGYTF
>TRBV5-1|TRBJ2-2|-|TRBD1
TGCGCCAGCAGCTTGGAAACAGGGGTCGTCGGGGAGCTGTTTTTT
CASSLETGVVGELFF
>TRBV28|TRBJ1-2|few|TRBD1
TGTGCCAGCAATTCTCAATCGACAGGGCCCTATGGCTACACCTTC
CASNSQSTGPYGYTF
>TRBV5-1|TRBJ1-5|many|TRBD1
TGCGCCAGCAGCCCGGCGGGACAGGGGACAGGACAGCCCCAGCATTTT
CASSPAGQGTGQPQHF
>TRBV15|TRBJ1-4|few|-
TGTGCCACCAGCAGAGATTGGGCTAATGAAAAACTGTTTTTT
CATSRDWANEKLFF
>TRBV10-3|TRBJ1-2|few|TRBD1
TGTGCCATCAGTGAAGACAGGGAGGACTATGGCTACACCTTC
CAISEDREDYGYTF
>TRBV5-1|TRBJ2-3|many|TRBD2
TGCGCCAGCAGCTTGGCCTCTAGCGGGGCCAAGGGAGATACGCAGTATTTT
CASSLASSGAKGDTQYF
>TRBV5-4|TRBJ2-5|many|-
TGTGCCAGCAGCTCATGGGGCAGGGGGGCGGGAGAGACCCAGTACTTC
CASSSWGRGAGETQYF
>TRBV7-2|TRBJ2-7|-|-
TGTGCCAGCAGCCCGCCTGGTAGGGGATCCTACGAGCAGTACTTC
CASSPPGRGSYEQYF
>TRBV13|TRBJ2-5|few|TRBD1
TGTGCCAGCAGCTTCAGGCGGTCACGGGACAGGGGACAAGAGACCCAGTACTTC
CASSFRRSRDRGQETQYF
>TRBV5-5|TRBJ1-4|few|TRBD1
TGTGCCAGCAGCTTAGGGACAGAACCTAATGAAAAACTGTTTTTT
CASSLGTEPNEKLFF
>TRBV4-2|TRBJ2-2|many|-
TGTGCCAGCAGCACCGCCGGGGACAACACCGGGGAGCTGTTTTTT
CASSTAGDNTGELFF
>TRBV5-1|TRBJ2-5|many|TRBD1
TGCGCCAGCAGCTTTCAAACAGGGGAAGAGACCCAGTACTTC
CASSFQTGEETQYF
>TRBV7-9|TRBJ1-1|many|-
TGTGCCAGCAGCGTTAGAACCGGGACTGAAGCTTTCTTT
CASSVRTGTEAFF
>TRBV7-2|TRBJ2-5|many|-
TGTGCCAGCAGCTTTGCGGGCGTCCAAGAGACCCAGTACTTC
CASSFAGVQETQYF
>TRBV7-9|TRBJ1-1|-|-
TGTGCCAGCAGCCTTAACACAGGTGAAGCTTTCTTT
CASSLNTGEAFF
>TRBV11-1|TRBJ1-2|many|-
TGTGCCAGCAGCTTAGAAGGGTTTGGCTACACCTTC
CASSLEGFGYTF
>TRBV11-2|TRBJ1-5|few|TRBD1
TGTGCCAGCAGGCCTCCCCACCGAGGGACAGGGAGGCTACCAAATCAGCCCCAGCATTTT
CASRPPHRGTGRLPNQPQHF
>TRBV7-2|TRBJ2-3|few|-
TGTGCCAGCGGGTTGGGGGTCGTGGGGCAGTATTTT
CASGLGVVGQYF
>TRBV5-1|TRBJ2-3|many|-
TGCGCCAGCAGTGGGGAGGGCACAGATACGCAGTATTTT
CASSGEGTDTQYF
>TRBV4-1|TRBJ2-3|many|TRBD2
TGCGCCAGCAGCCCTACTTACCGGGGTAGCGGGGGGGCGGTCACTGATACGCAGTATTTT
CASSPTYRGSGGAVTDTQYF
>TRBV5-1|TRBJ2-3|few|-
TGCGCCAGCAGCTTGCGTCAGGGTAGCACAGATACGCAGTATTTT
CASSLRQGSTDTQYF
>TRBV28|TRBJ2-3|few|-
TGTGCCAGCAGTTCTAGGCCCGTAGATACGCAGTATTTT
CASSSRPVDTQYF